This TCR beta chain was retrieved from a study of beta chain features in type 1 diabetes. Study observations and caveats: Naive, central memory and Treg TCRB repertoires seemed to resemble each other more closely in patients than they did in healthy donors. A moderate, significant TCRB CDR3 shortening appeared in type 1 diabetes across four CD4+ subsets.

A few counts support this clone. Its antigen is not identified. Deletions cut 0 bases from V and 8 bases from J, with 15 bases between. The CDR3 is made up of 15 amino acids. The germline V gene encodes CDR1 SGHRS and CDR2 YFSETQ. CD4+ naive, central memory, regulatory and stem cell-like memory cells were sorted via CD45RO/CCR7/CD25/CD127/CD95/CD27. The sequenced template was cDNA made from the entire isolated RNA. TCRdb's table, derived via immunoSEQ multiplex PCR, lists solely in-frame clones and lacks some. The table has roughly 250,000 clones, over 9.5% seen once. The gene calls are TRBV5-1 and TRBJ1-5, with D possibly matching TRBD1 (5 bases). The clonotype originates from a woman under 30 in good health. The sequencing sample was made of naive CD4+ T cells from blood. The CDR3 sequence is CASSLGVTGTEPQHF. The DNA for the CDR3 is TGCGCCAGCAGCTTGGGGGTGACGGGGACTGAGCCCCAGCATTTT.